This passage covers 7 T cell receptor beta chains from one sample sequenced in a study of a mutant IDH1 vaccine in newly diagnosed glioma. Their specific antigens are unknown. Time point given: week 5, during vaccination. Every single dose of the vaccine, 300 ug of mutant IDH1 20-mer peptide, came with topical imiquimod. Some clones are missing from TCRdb's copy, which holds only in-frame ones; the method was immunoSEQ multiplex PCR. The table lists approximately 26,000 clones, around 85% of them singletons, with 7.2% in the top ten. The sequenced sample was PBMCs, obtained from a glioma patient whose treatment included an IDH1 peptide vaccine. These receptors all come from a man between 35 and 55 years old with glioma. Some clones in this sample may be carry-over from other donors' samples.

The chain recombines TRBV25-1 with TRBJ2-7, with TRBD1 matching over 11 bases. CDR1 is MGHDK and CDR2 is SYGVNS in the germline V gene. CDR3 length: 15 residues. V shed 6 bases and J 4 bases; nucleotides not matched to a gene: 8. Here the CDR3 reads CASSAPGQGVYEQYF. The CDR3 DNA is TGTGCCAGCAGCGCTCCGGGACAGGGGGTGTACGAGCAGTACTTC.

The V and J genes are TRBV6-5 and TRBJ2-3, with 8 bases matching TRBD1. The ends lost 0 bases at V and 8 bases at J; junction bases unmatched: 4. Germline values: CDR1 MNHEY, CDR2 SVGAGI. The CDR3 extends over 14 amino acids. As DNA, the CDR3 is TGTGCCAGCAGTTACTCTCAGGGGGCATCTACGCAGTATTTT. Protein sequence: CASSYSQGASTQYF.

The CDR3 protein is CAWLGAETQYF. CDR3 bases: TGTGCCTGGTTAGGCGCCGAGACCCAGTACTTC. The gene calls are TRBV30 and TRBJ2-5; no firm D call. Trimming took off 5 bases at V and 5 bases at J, with 9 bases between the two ends. The germline V gene encodes CDR1 GTSNPN and CDR2 SVGIG (reference sequence). The length of the CDR3 is 11 residues.

V gene TRBV11-2 combines with J gene TRBJ2-7; 7 bases are shared with TRBD1. The germline V gene has CDR1 SGHAT and CDR2 FQNNGV. Trimming cost V 5 bases and J 4 bases; bases outside gene matches: 8. The CDR3 loop spans 14 amino acids. The CDR3 sequence: CASSRAGTAYEQYF. The CDR3 coding sequence is TGTGCCAGCAGCCGAGCCGGGACAGCTTACGAGCAGTACTTC.

The chain employs TRBV10-3 and TRBJ2-2; D is unresolved. The V and J ends lost 3 bases and 5 bases respectively, with 13 bases between them. The CDR3 runs to 15 residues. Germline V lookup: CDR1 ENHRY, CDR2 SYGVKD. DNA of the CDR3: TGTGCCATCAGTGATGGGGATATAACAACCGGGGAGCTGTTTTTT. It is translated as CAISDGDITTGELFF.

This clone was seen more than once but under ten times. This chain uses TRBV5-4 with TRBJ1-1; no reliable D call. Germline V gives CDR1 SGHNT, CDR2 YYREEE (reference sequence). This CDR3 is built from 13 residues. V gave up 1 base and J gave up 1 base, with 5 bases separating them. CDR3 amino acids: CASSLSPNTEAFF. CDR3 DNA sequence: TGTGCCAGCAGCTTGTCACCGAACACTGAAGCTTTCTTT.

The rearrangement uses TRBV7-9 and TRBJ1-1; TRBD1 aligns across 7 bases. The CDR3 length is 15 residues. Germline-derived CDR1 and CDR2 are SEHNR and FQNEAQ (reference sequence). The ends lost 6 bases at V and 0 bases at J; junction bases unmatched: 7. The CDR3 DNA reads TGTGCCAGCAGACGCGGGACAGCTTTGAACACTGAAGCTTTCTTT. As protein: CASRRGTALNTEAFF.